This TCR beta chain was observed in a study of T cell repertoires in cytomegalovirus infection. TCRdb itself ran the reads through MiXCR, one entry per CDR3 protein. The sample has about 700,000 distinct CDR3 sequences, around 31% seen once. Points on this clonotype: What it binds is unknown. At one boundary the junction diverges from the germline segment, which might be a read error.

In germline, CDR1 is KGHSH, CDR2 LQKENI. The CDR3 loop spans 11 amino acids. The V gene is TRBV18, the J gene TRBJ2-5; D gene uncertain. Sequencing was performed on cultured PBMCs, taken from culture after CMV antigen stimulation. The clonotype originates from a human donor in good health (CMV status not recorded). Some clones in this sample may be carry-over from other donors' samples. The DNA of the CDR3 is TGTGCCAGCTCACCACAGTCAGCCCTTCACTTC. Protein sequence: CASSPQSALHF.